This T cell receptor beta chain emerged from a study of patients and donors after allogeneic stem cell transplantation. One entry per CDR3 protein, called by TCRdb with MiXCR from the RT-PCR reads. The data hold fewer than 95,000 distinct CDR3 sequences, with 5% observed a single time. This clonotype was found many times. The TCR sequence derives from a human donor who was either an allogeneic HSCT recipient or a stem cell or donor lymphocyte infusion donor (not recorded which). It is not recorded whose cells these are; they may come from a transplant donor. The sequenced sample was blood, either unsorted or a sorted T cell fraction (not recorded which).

The CDR3 loop is CSVGQGAGNQPQHF. CDR3 nucleotide sequence: TGCAGCGTTGGACAGGGAGCAGGGAATCAGCCCCAGCATTTT. The chain couples TRBV29-1 to TRBJ1-5; 7 bases line up with TRBD1. Germline V CDR1 and CDR2: SQVTM, ANQGSEA. The CDR3 length is 14 residues. V trimming: 4 bases; J trimming: 4 bases; junction bases outside the gene matches: 7.